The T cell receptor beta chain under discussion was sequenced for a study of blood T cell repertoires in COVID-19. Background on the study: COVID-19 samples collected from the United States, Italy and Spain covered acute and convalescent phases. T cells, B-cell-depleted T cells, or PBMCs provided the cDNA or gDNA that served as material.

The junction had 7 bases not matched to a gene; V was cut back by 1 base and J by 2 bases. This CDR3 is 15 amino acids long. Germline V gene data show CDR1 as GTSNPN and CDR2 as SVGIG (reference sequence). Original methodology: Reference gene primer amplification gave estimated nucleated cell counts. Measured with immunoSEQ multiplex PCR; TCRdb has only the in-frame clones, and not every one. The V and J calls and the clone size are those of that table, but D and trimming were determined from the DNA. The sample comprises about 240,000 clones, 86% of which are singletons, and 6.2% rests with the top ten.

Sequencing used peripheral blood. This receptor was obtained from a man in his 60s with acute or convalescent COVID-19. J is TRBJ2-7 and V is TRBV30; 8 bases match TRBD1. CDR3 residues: CAWSGSDRGPYEQYF. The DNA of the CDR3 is TGTGCCTGGAGTGGGAGTGACAGGGGTCCCTACGAGCAGTACTTC.